The rows below give T cell receptor beta chains drawn from one sample of a study of Ad26.COV2.S vaccination and SARS-CoV-2 variants. Repertoires were generated with immunoSEQ multiplex PCR, while TCRdb's copy carries only in-frame clones and drops some. Of about 330,000 clones listed, 85% to 90% are singletons. The specimen was peripheral blood, collected in a trial of Ad26.COV2.S vaccine versus placebo. These TCRs come from a person between 18 and 65 years old who received the Ad26.COV2.S COVID-19 vaccine or a placebo. Each CDR3 is given with its conserved first and last residue. The D gene is left open where the match is weak. Rows may omit the clone size; those that give it use once, few, many or a size class.

clone size: NA; J gene: TRBJ1-1; D gene: TRBD1; V gene: TRBV5-5; CDR3 protein: CASSLDTGGWAFF; CDR3 DNA: TGTGCCAGCAGCTTGGACACAGGGGGCTGGGCTTTCTTT
clone size: NA; J gene: TRBJ1-1; D gene: NA; V gene: TRBV6-2/TRBV6-3; CDR3 protein: CASSYPSPEAFF; CDR3 DNA: TGTGCCAGCAGTTATCCCTCCCCTGAAGCTTTCTTT
clone size: NA; J gene: TRBJ2-7; D gene: NA; V gene: TRBV28; CDR3 protein: CASTPEWALMKDSYEQYF; CDR3 DNA: TGTGCCAGCACCCCTGAGTGGGCGTTAATGAAGGATTCCTACGAGCAGTACTTC
clone size: NA; J gene: TRBJ1-6; D gene: NA; V gene: TRBV19; CDR3 protein: CASKFTSYNSPLHF; CDR3 DNA: TGTGCCAGTAAATTCACCTCCTATAATTCACCCCTCCACTTT
clone size: NA; J gene: TRBJ1-6; D gene: TRBD1; V gene: TRBV6-5; CDR3 protein: CASSYRGTPLHF; CDR3 DNA: TGTGCCAGCAGCTACAGGGGGACTCCCCTCCACTTT
clone size: once; J gene: TRBJ1-4; D gene: NA; V gene: TRBV25-1; CDR3 protein: CASQPREWDEKLFF; CDR3 DNA: TGTGCCAGCCAACCCCGGGAGTGGGATGAAAAACTGTTTTTT
clone size: NA; J gene: TRBJ1-2; D gene: NA; V gene: TRBV23-1; CDR3 protein: CASSRGYTF; CDR3 DNA: TGCGCCAGCAGTCGAGGCTACACCTTC
clone size: NA; J gene: TRBJ2-1; D gene: NA; V gene: TRBV9; CDR3 protein: CASSGRNEQFF; CDR3 DNA: TGTGCCAGCAGTGGAAGGAATGAGCAGTTCTTC
clone size: NA; J gene: TRBJ2-3; D gene: NA; V gene: TRBV12-3/TRBV12-4; CDR3 protein: CASSLSDTQYF; CDR3 DNA: TGTGCCAGCAGTTTGTCAGATACGCAGTATTTT
clone size: NA; J gene: TRBJ2-3; D gene: NA; V gene: TRBV11-3; CDR3 protein: CASSQGVASTDTQYF; CDR3 DNA: TGTGCCAGCAGCCAGGGAGTGGCTAGCACAGATACGCAGTATTTT
clone size: NA; J gene: TRBJ1-2; D gene: NA; V gene: TRBV11-2; CDR3 protein: CASSDPRGYGYTF; CDR3 DNA: TGTGCCAGCAGCGACCCGAGGGGCTATGGCTACACCTTC
clone size: NA; J gene: TRBJ2-3; D gene: TRBD1; V gene: TRBV10-3; CDR3 protein: CAISDYRDRARTDTQYF; CDR3 DNA: TGTGCCATCAGTGATTACCGAGACAGGGCTCGCACAGATACGCAGTATTTT
clone size: NA; J gene: TRBJ2-5; D gene: TRBD2; V gene: TRBV6-5; CDR3 protein: CASESGRAETQYF; CDR3 DNA: TGTGCCAGCGAAAGCGGGAGAGCGGAGACCCAGTACTTC
clone size: NA; J gene: TRBJ1-2; D gene: TRBD1; V gene: TRBV6-5; CDR3 protein: CASSQGASYGYTF; CDR3 DNA: TGTGCCAGCAGTCAGGGGGCGAGCTATGGCTACACCTTC
clone size: NA; J gene: TRBJ1-2; D gene: NA; V gene: TRBV7-9; CDR3 protein: CASSARGYTF; CDR3 DNA: TGTGCCAGCAGCGCGCGGGGCTACACCTTC
clone size: NA; J gene: TRBJ2-2; D gene: NA; V gene: TRBV29-1; CDR3 protein: CSDSPATGELFF; CDR3 DNA: TGCAGCGACAGCCCAGCCACCGGGGAGCTGTTTTTT
clone size: NA; J gene: TRBJ1-6; D gene: TRBD1; V gene: TRBV28; CDR3 protein: CASRSGQGVLNSPLHF; CDR3 DNA: TGTGCCAGCAGGTCGGGGCAGGGGGTGCTTAATTCACCCCTCCACTTT
clone size: once; J gene: TRBJ1-1; D gene: NA; V gene: TRBV11-2; CDR3 protein: CASSSLTGLSRDTEAFF; CDR3 DNA: TGTGCCAGCAGCTCCCTGACAGGCCTCTCAAGGGACACTGAAGCTTTCTTT
clone size: NA; J gene: TRBJ2-7; D gene: TRBD2; V gene: TRBV4-3; CDR3 protein: CASSQVTSGLNEQYF; CDR3 DNA: TGCGCCAGCAGCCAAGTGACTAGCGGCCTCAACGAGCAGTACTTC
clone size: NA; J gene: TRBJ1-4; D gene: TRBD1; V gene: TRBV13; CDR3 protein: CASSHHRGLGEKLFF; CDR3 DNA: TGTGCCAGCAGCCACCACAGGGGTTTGGGTGAAAAACTGTTTTTT
clone size: NA; J gene: TRBJ2-3; D gene: TRBD2; V gene: TRBV2; CDR3 protein: CASTRTSVSTDTQYF; CDR3 DNA: TGTGCCAGCACCAGGACTAGCGTTAGCACAGATACGCAGTATTTT
clone size: once; J gene: TRBJ2-1; D gene: NA; V gene: TRBV19; CDR3 protein: CASRQEDHTYNEQFF; CDR3 DNA: TGTGCCAGTAGACAGGAGGACCATACGTACAATGAGCAGTTCTTC
clone size: once; J gene: TRBJ2-5; D gene: NA; V gene: TRBV5-1; CDR3 protein: CASRRALQETQYF; CDR3 DNA: TGCGCCAGCCGCCGAGCCCTCCAAGAGACCCAGTACTTC
clone size: NA; J gene: TRBJ2-3; D gene: NA; V gene: TRBV2; CDR3 protein: CASSPQGTQYF; CDR3 DNA: TGTGCCAGCAGTCCACAGGGAACGCAGTATTTT
clone size: NA; J gene: TRBJ1-3; D gene: NA; V gene: TRBV5-1; CDR3 protein: CASSLGQTSGNTIYF; CDR3 DNA: TGCGCCAGCAGCTTGGGGCAGACCTCTGGAAACACCATATATTTT
clone size: NA; J gene: TRBJ1-1; D gene: NA; V gene: TRBV7-2; CDR3 protein: CASSHIGSAEAFF; CDR3 DNA: TGTGCCAGCAGCCATATTGGGTCCGCTGAAGCTTTCTTT
clone size: NA; J gene: TRBJ1-1; D gene: NA; V gene: TRBV5-4; CDR3 protein: CASSLGGRDSGEAFF; CDR3 DNA: TGTGCCAGCAGCTTGGGTGGTCGGGATTCGGGCGAGGCTTTCTTT
clone size: NA; J gene: TRBJ2-2; D gene: NA; V gene: TRBV4-3; CDR3 protein: CASSRTDSYTGELFF; CDR3 DNA: TGCGCCAGCAGCCGCACGGACAGTTACACCGGGGAGCTGTTTTTT
clone size: NA; J gene: TRBJ1-3; D gene: NA; V gene: TRBV7-9; CDR3 protein: CASSLETLGNTIYF; CDR3 DNA: TGTGCCAGCAGCTTAGAAACTCTAGGAAACACCATATATTTT
clone size: NA; J gene: TRBJ1-4; D gene: NA; V gene: TRBV7-9; CDR3 protein: CAGDGEKLFF; CDR3 DNA: TGTGCAGGGGACGGTGAAAAACTGTTTTTT
clone size: NA; J gene: TRBJ1-3; D gene: TRBD1; V gene: TRBV5-4; CDR3 protein: CASSLEGARGNTIYF; CDR3 DNA: TGTGCCAGCAGCTTGGAGGGGGCGCGGGGAAACACCATATATTTT
clone size: NA; J gene: TRBJ2-1; D gene: TRBD2; V gene: TRBV6-2/TRBV6-3; CDR3 protein: CASSTGTRGNEQFF; CDR3 DNA: TGTGCCAGCAGTACCGGGACTAGGGGGAATGAGCAGTTCTTC
clone size: NA; J gene: TRBJ2-7; D gene: TRBD1; V gene: TRBV3-1/TRBV3-2; CDR3 protein: CASSLRQGYEQYF; CDR3 DNA: TGTGCCAGCAGCCTCCGACAGGGGTACGAGCAGTACTTC